These T cell receptor beta chains were read from a single sample in a study of naive and memory T cell subsets. In TCRdb, the UMI-ligation and nested PCR reads were re-called with MiXCR into one record per CDR3 protein. The sample yields some 26,000 distinct CDR3 sequences, 5.2% seen once. Material for sequencing was blood. Source of these receptors: an adult in good health. Both conserved end residues are part of each CDR3. The D gene is left open where the match is weak. Not all rows give a size; the values are once, few, many and, for expanded clones, a class.

CDR3 protein | CDR3 DNA | CDR3 length | V gene | D gene | J gene | clone size
CASSQDWGGNTIYF | TGCGCCAGCAGCCAAGATTGGGGGGGAAACACCATATATTTT | 14 | TRBV4-3 | . | TRBJ1-3 | many
CASSLLGVGEQYF | TGTGCCAGCAGCTTATTGGGTGTAGGCGAGCAGTACTTC | 13 | TRBV7-3 | . | TRBJ2-7 | .
CASSLRNEGVSQTLRSLHF | TGTGCCAGCAGCTTACGCAACGAGGGTGTGAGTCAGACCCTTAGGTCCCTCCACTTT | 19 | TRBV7-9 | . | TRBJ1-6 | many
CASSPPTSGTQHYEQYF | TGTGCCAGCTCACCACCGACCTCCGGGACCCAACACTACGAGCAGTACTTC | 17 | TRBV18 | . | TRBJ2-7 | .
CASSFIGGDGYTF | TGTGCCAGCAGTTTTATAGGGGGGGATGGCTACACCTTC | 13 | TRBV27 | . | TRBJ1-2 | few
CASRHGLAGGPYNEQFF | TGTGCCAGCAGGCACGGACTAGCGGGAGGACCCTACAATGAGCAGTTCTTC | 17 | TRBV7-9 | TRBD2 | TRBJ2-1 | many
CASSSGRRTDTQYF | TGTGCCAGCAGTAGCGGGAGACGGACAGATACGCAGTATTTT | 14 | TRBV2 | TRBD2 | TRBJ2-3 | few
CASSDAPYNEQFF | TGTGCCAGCAGTGACGCGCCCTACAATGAGCAGTTCTTC | 13 | TRBV6-2/TRBV6-3 | . | TRBJ2-1 | many
CSVDRPVDYGYTF | TGCAGCGTTGATAGACCGGTGGACTATGGCTACACCTTC | 13 | TRBV29-1 | . | TRBJ1-2 | many
CAISPPDRKTYEQYF | TGTGCCATCAGTCCCCCGGACAGGAAAACCTACGAGCAGTACTTC | 15 | TRBV10-3 | TRBD1 | TRBJ2-7 | many
CSVYVKGRIALGEQFF | TGCAGCGTTTACGTGAAAGGACGGATCGCGCTCGGTGAGCAGTTCTTC | 16 | TRBV29-1 | . | TRBJ2-1 | many
CASSLVGVTDTQYF | TGTGCCAGCAGCTTGGTAGGGGTCACAGATACGCAGTATTTT | 14 | TRBV5-5 | . | TRBJ2-3 | many
CASSLDGTGMKTQYF | TGTGCCAGCAGCTTAGATGGGACAGGGATGAAGACCCAGTACTTC | 15 | TRBV7-2 | TRBD1 | TRBJ2-5 | medium-sized
CAWNEGTGTEAFF | TGTGCCTGGAACGAGGGGACGGGCACTGAAGCTTTCTTT | 13 | TRBV30 | . | TRBJ1-1 | few
CASSWNRASSYNEQFF | TGCGCCAGCAGCTGGAACAGGGCCAGCTCCTACAATGAGCAGTTCTTC | 16 | TRBV5-1 | . | TRBJ2-1 | many
CASSGQTYEQYF | TGTGCCAGCTCGGGACAGACCTACGAGCAGTACTTC | 12 | TRBV6-2/TRBV6-3 | TRBD1 | TRBJ2-7 | medium-sized
CASSPLAGEQYF | TGTGCCAGCAGCCCCCTAGCGGGCGAGCAGTACTTC | 12 | TRBV7-2 | TRBD2 | TRBJ2-7 | .
CSVDRGTGELFF | TGCAGCGTTGATCGGGGCACCGGGGAGCTGTTTTTT | 12 | TRBV29-1 | . | TRBJ2-2 | many
CSAIRRESSYEQYF | TGCAGTGCTATCCGGCGGGAGTCCTCCTACGAGCAGTACTTC | 14 | TRBV20-1 | TRBD2 | TRBJ2-7 | few
CASSPGGRTGELFF | TGTGCCAGCAGCCCGGGGGGGCGGACCGGGGAGCTGTTTTTT | 14 | TRBV7-3 | TRBD2 | TRBJ2-2 | few
CASRKSWAQGYQETQYF | TGTGCCAGCAGAAAAAGTTGGGCACAGGGGTACCAAGAGACCCAGTACTTC | 17 | TRBV27 | TRBD1 | TRBJ2-5 | medium-sized
CASSQLASGTYKQYF | TGTGCCAGCAGCCAATTGGCTAGCGGGACCTACAAGCAGTACTTC | 15 | TRBV3-1 | TRBD2 | TRBJ2-7 | once
CASGLGLNSPLHF | TGTGCCAGCGGTCTCGGGCTGAATTCACCCCTCCACTTT | 13 | TRBV6-2/TRBV6-3 | . | TRBJ1-6 | many
CASSPRQRVTEAFF | TGTGCCAGCAGTCCCCGCCAGCGGGTCACTGAAGCTTTCTTT | 14 | TRBV12-3/TRBV12-4 | . | TRBJ1-1 | few
CASSLAGQPQHF | TGTGCCAGCAGCTTAGCTGGGCAGCCCCAGCATTTT | 12 | TRBV7-9 | . | TRBJ1-5 | once
CASSRDRPEAFF | TGTGCCAGCAGTAGAGACAGACCTGAAGCTTTCTTT | 12 | TRBV12-3/TRBV12-4 | . | TRBJ1-1 | .